This note documents a single T cell receptor beta chain sequence. The data originate from a study of blood T cell repertoires in COVID-19. V dropped 4 bases and J dropped 3; count of bases not matched to a gene: 5. The CDR3 spans 14 residues. The germline CDR1 and CDR2 sequences are SEHNR and FQNEAQ (reference sequence). Generated by immunoSEQ multiplex PCR, the TCRdb table keeps only in-frame clones and is missing some. The table lists 150,000 to 200,000 clones, 85% to 90% of them singletons. This clonotype was sampled from a man aged 18 to 29 with active or convalescent COVID-19. The sample was peripheral blood. The chain recombines TRBV7-9 with TRBJ1-1; TRBD1 aligns across 7 bases. The CDR3, as DNA: TGTGCCAGCAGCTGGGGACAGAGTTACACTGAAGCTTTCTTT. Translation: CASSWGQSYTEAFF.